This T cell receptor beta chain stems from a study of blood T cell repertoires in COVID-19. Study information: The United States, Italy and Spain were the sources of the acute and convalescent COVID-19 samples. T cells, B-cell-depleted T cells, or PBMCs provided the cDNA or gDNA that served as material.

As processed by the authors: From reference gene primer amplification, estimates of nucleated cell counts were derived. Assay used: immunoSEQ multiplex PCR; TCRdb lists only in-frame clones, some missing. V and J calls and clone size are copied from that table; D and trimming were computed from the DNA. The repertoire holds around 140,000 clones, 82% seen once, with over 12% in the top ten. The germline V gene has CDR1 MGHDK and CDR2 SYGVNS. V was clipped by 1 base and J by 7 bases, with 14 bases between them. This CDR3 is 16 amino acids long. This receptor was obtained from a human donor with acute or convalescent COVID-19. The donor label of this sample is uncertain. Source material: peripheral blood. This sequence joins TRBV25-1 and TRBJ1-6; possible D gene TRBD1, 5 bases. CDR3 sequence reads: CASSELTDRPNSPLHF. The DNA for the CDR3 is TGTGCCAGCAGTGAATTGACAGACCGCCCCAATTCACCCCTCCACTTT.